This entry concerns a single T cell receptor beta chain. Its antigen target is currently unknown. Per-base quality was not reported, and no clone a single base away is much larger than it. Using the deep immunoSEQ assay, TCR CDR3 regions were amplified from genomic DNA by multiplex PCR. Genomic DNA extracted from each cell subset was distributed evenly over all wells of several immunoSEQ 96-well plates, and each plate served as one replicate. Each replicate PCR for sorted subsets received roughly 200 ng genomic DNA, equal to about 30,000 T cell genomes. Purified libraries were quantified with a Qubit 3.0 fluorometer, sized on a Bioanalyzer 2100, and re-quantified with the KAPA Library Quantification kit. Every immunoSEQ 96-well plate was sequenced on a dedicated single-read 150-cycle Illumina NextSeq 550 flow cell. Processing in the source paper ran as follows. Because the immunoSEQ output included only junctional sequences and no quality scores, the filtering could not be the same as the filtering used for full-length reads. To assign V/J genes and CDR3, sequences were annotated against IMGT germline references using PyIR, a Python wrapper for IgBLAST v1.9. Reads with weak V/J assignments (E-value above 1e-6), missing CDR3, stop codons, out-of-frame junctions, or ambiguous translated residues were removed. V3J clonotypes were defined as sequences sharing the same inferred V gene, J gene, and CDR3 amino acid sequence. The percentage overlap between two repertoires was calculated by dividing the number of shared unique clonotypes by the size of the smaller repertoire. Three approaches were used to assess repertoire richness: RTK rarefaction, the Chao1 estimator, and Recon v2.1 estimates of unobserved clonotypes. For all TCRbeta clonotypes obtained by the gDNA method from four donors, generation probabilities were computed with OLGA. TCRdb took over this immuneACCESS table, retaining in-frame rearrangements with V and J assigned. Such tables are incomplete; in checked studies, under half of the missing clones stem from an unresolved V gene, and the remainder is unexplained. V and J calls and clone size are as listed in that table; D and trimming were resolved from the DNA. The sample table holds under 1,900,000 clones, of which approximately 98.5% were seen once. Jointly, the top ten make up 0.36% of the sample.

The donors were healthy, HIV-negative adults who had no recently reported acute infections or vaccinations. Only Caucasian adults living in Nashville, Tennessee, USA were represented among the donors. CD4+ T cells were enriched through magnetic negative selection, after which naive cells were positively selected on CD45RA and the remaining negative fraction served as the memory subset. Blood was collected by leukapheresis, and PBMCs were isolated by Ficoll-Histopaque density gradient centrifugation and then cryopreserved in liquid nitrogen vapor phase. Analytical flow cytometry was used to check the purity and quantity of every magnetically sorted T cell population. Each sorted fraction had its genomic DNA isolated and then quantified by UV absorbance on a Nanodrop 2000c. The data originate from a study of shared clonotypes between healthy human individuals (dated by TCRdb to 2020 to 2021). For the wider study: Three men and two women, aged 18 to 49 years, made up the cohort. Leukapheresis yielded between about 0.9 and 10 billion PBMCs per donor. Different laboratories and diverse techniques were used to prepare libraries and sequence TCR repertoires, to increase sequencing depth and limit assay-specific biases. The study deeply sequenced blood TCR repertoires of five healthy adults to estimate repertoire size and the extent of clonotype sharing between individuals. For each donor, CD4 naive and CD4 memory were each given three plates, CD8 naive was given two plates, and CD8 memory was given one plate. Study-wide findings and limitations: Naive subsets generally had larger estimated clonotype richness than memory subsets did. Pairwise subsampling indicated that sequencing depth was expected to affect the degree of clonotype sharing among donors. Higher generation probabilities were observed for clonotypes shared by all four sorted-subset donors than for non-shared clonotypes. Roughly 5.2% of naive CD4, roughly 3.5% of naive CD8, 2.3% of memory CD4, and 0.4% of memory CD8 clonotypes were shared across four donors. The genetic and exposure-history diversity represented was limited by the small number of donors. Sampling was restricted to blood, and TCR repertoires in tissues likely differ from the TCR repertoires found in blood. Even with the large sequencing depth, rarefaction of the sorted-subset datasets indicated that sequencing was incomplete.

From the cysteine through the phenylalanine, the CDR3 covers 13 amino acids. The only DNA kept is the CDR3, 39 bases in frame from the first base. Reading the germline V gene gives CDR1 SNHLY and CDR2 FYNNEI. At the junction V is shortened by 10 bases and J by 4 bases, with 17 bases in between. The receptor's source is a man aged 25-40 years in good health. The sequencing sample was made of naive CD4+ T cells sorted from blood. According to the study, the label for this sample's cell subset or site signals: CD45RA+ positively selected. In this chain, TRBV2 is recombined with TRBJ2-7; the D gene is tentatively TRBD1 or TRBD2, each matching 5 bases. The CDR3 region reads CATEGRRGYEQYF. The DNA sequence is TGTGCCACCGAGGGACGACGCGGATACGAGCAGTACTTC.